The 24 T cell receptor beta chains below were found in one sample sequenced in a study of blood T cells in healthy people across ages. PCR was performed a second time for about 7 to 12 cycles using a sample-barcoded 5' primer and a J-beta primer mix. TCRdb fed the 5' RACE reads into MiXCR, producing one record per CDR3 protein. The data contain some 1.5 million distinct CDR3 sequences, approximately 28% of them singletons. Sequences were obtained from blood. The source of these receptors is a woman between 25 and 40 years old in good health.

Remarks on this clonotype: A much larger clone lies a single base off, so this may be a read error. The CDR3 region has the DNA TGTGCCAGCAGTGACGGGACGGTCTATGGCGACACCTTC. Amino acid sequence: CASSDGTVYGDTF. The chain employs TRBV9 and TRBJ1-2, with D perhaps TRBD1 (5 bases). Germline V lookup: CDR1 SGDLS, CDR2 YYNGEE. The CDR3 is 13 residues long.

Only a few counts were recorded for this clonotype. The CDR3 DNA is TGTGCCAGCAGTTACTCGGCCTCATCAGGGTCCCAAGGGGAGCAGTACTTC. The encoded protein is CASSYSASSGSQGEQYF. The chain couples TRBV6-5 to TRBJ2-7, with a tentative D call TRBD1 (5 bases). Trimming removed 0 bases at V and 7 bases at J, with 22 bases between. Germline CDR1 is MNHEY and CDR2 is SVGAGI. The CDR3 runs 17 residues.

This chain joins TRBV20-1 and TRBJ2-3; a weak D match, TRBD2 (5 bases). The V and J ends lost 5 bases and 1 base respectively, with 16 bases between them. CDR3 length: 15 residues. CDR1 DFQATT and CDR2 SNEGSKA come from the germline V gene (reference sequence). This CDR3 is CSAEGRRIGTDTQYF. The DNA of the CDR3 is TGCAGTGCTGAGGGTCGACGAATCGGCACAGATACGCAGTATTTT.

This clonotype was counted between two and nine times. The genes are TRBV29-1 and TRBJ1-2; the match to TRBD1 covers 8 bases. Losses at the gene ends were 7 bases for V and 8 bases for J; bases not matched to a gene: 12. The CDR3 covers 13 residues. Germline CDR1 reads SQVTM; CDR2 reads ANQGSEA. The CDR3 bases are TGCAGCGCCGGTCAGGGGGCGGGAGGAGGCTACACCTTC. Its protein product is CSAGQGAGGGYTF.

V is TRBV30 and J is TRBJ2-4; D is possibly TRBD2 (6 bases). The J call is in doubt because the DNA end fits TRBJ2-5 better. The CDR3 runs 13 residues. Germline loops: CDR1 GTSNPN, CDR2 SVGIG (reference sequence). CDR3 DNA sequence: TGTGCCTGGAGTCGGGGGAATGAAGGGACCCAGTACTTC. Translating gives CAWSRGNEGTQYF.

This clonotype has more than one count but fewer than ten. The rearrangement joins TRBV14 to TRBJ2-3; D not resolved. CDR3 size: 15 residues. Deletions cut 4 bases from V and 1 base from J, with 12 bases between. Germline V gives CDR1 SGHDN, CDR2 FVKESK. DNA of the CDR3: TGTGCCAGCAGCCGGCTTGAGGCCCGCACAGATACGCAGTATTTT. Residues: CASSRLEARTDTQYF.

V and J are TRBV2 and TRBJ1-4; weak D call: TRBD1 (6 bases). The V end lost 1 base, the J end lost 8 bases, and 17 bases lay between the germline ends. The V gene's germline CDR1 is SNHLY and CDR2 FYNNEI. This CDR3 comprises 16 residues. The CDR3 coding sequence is TGTGCCAGCAGTGAAGTGAAGGCGGGGGCAGTAGAAAAACTGTTTTTT. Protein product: CASSEVKAGAVEKLFF.

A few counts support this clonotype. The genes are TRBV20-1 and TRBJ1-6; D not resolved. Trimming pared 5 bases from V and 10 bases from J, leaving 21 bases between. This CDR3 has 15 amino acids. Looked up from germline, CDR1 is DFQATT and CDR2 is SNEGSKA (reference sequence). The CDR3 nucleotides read TGCAGTGCTCCCCGCCGGGTAGGGTCTAACTCACCCCTCCACTTT. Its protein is CSAPRRVGSNSPLHF.

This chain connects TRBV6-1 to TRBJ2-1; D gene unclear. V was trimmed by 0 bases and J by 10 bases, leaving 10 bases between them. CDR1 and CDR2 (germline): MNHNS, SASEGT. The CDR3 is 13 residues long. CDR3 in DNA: TGTGCCAGCAGTGAAGCGCAGGTCCGAGAGCAGTTCTTC. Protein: CASSEAQVREQFF.

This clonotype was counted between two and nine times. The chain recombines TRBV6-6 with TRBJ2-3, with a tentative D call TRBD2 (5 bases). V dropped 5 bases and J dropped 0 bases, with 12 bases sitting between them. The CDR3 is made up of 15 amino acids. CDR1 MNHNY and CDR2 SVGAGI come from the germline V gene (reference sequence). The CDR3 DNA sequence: TGTGCCAGCAGTCCGAGAGCGGAAAGCACAGATACGCAGTATTTT. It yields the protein CASSPRAESTDTQYF.

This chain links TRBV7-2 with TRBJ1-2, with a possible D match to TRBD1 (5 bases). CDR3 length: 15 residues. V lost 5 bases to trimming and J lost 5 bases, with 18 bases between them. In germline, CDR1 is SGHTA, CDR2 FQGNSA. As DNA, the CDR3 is TGTGCCAGCAGCACAAGACAGCAACGACTTTATGGCTACACCTTC. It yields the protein CASSTRQQRLYGYTF.

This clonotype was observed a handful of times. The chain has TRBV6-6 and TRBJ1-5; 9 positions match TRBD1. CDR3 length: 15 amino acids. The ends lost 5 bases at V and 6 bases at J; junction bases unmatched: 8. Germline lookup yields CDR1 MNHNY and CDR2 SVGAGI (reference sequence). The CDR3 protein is CASSGQGKVGQPQHF. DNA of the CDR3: TGTGCCAGCAGTGGACAGGGGAAGGTGGGTCAGCCCCAGCATTTT.

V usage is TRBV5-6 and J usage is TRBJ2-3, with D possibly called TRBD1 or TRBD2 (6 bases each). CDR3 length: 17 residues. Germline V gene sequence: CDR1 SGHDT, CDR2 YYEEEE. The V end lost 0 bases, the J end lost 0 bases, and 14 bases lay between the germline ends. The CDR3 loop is CASSLEEGGHSTDTQYF. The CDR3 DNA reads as TGTGCCAGCAGCTTGGAAGAGGGGGGTCATAGCACAGATACGCAGTATTTT.

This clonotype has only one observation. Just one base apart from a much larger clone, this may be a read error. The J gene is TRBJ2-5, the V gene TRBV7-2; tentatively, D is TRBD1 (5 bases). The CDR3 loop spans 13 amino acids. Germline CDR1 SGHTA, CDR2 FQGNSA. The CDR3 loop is CACRVGPQETQYF. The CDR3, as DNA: TGTGCCTGCAGGGTAGGGCCCCAAGAGACCCAGTACTTC.

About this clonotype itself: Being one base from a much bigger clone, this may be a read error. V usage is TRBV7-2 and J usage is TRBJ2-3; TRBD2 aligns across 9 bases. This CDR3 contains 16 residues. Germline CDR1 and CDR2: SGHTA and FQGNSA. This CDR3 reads CASSLSSGRSSDTQDF. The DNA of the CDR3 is TGTGCCAGCAGCTTATCCAGCGGGAGGAGTAGTGATACGCAGGATTTT. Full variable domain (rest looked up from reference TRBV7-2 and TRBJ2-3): GAGVSQSPSNKVTEKGKDVELRCDPISGHTALYWYRQSLGQGLEFLIYFQGNSAPDKSGLPSDRFSAERTGGSVSTLTIQRTQQEDSAVYLCASSLSSGRSSDTQDFGPGTRLTVL.

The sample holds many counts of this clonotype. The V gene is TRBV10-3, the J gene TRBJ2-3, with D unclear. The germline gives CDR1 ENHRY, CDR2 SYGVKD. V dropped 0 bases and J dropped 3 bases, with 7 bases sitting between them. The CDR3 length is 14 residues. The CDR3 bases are TGTGCCATCAGTGAGTCGGAAGATACAGATACGCAGTATTTT. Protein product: CAISESEDTDTQYF.

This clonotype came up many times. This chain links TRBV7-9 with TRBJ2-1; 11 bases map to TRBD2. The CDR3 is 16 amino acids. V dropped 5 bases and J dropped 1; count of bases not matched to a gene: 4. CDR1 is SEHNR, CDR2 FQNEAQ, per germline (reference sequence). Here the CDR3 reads CASSPTSGRSYNEQFF. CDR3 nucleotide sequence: TGTGCCAGCAGCCCAACTAGCGGGAGATCCTACAATGAGCAGTTCTTC.

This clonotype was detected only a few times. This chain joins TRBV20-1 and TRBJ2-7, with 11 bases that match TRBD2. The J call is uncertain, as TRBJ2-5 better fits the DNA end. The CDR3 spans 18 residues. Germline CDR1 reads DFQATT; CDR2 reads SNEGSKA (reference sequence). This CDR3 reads CSAGVAGGRRRTGETQYF. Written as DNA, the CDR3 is TGCAGTGCGGGAGTAGCGGGGGGGCGTAGGCGCACGGGAGAGACCCAGTACTTC.

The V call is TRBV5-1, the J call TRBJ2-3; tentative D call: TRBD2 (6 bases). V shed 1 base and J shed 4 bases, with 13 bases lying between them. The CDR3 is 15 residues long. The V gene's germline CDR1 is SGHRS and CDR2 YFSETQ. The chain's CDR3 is CASSLTSSRPDTQYF. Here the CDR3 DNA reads TGCGCCAGCAGCTTGACTAGCTCGAGGCCAGATACGCAGTATTTT.

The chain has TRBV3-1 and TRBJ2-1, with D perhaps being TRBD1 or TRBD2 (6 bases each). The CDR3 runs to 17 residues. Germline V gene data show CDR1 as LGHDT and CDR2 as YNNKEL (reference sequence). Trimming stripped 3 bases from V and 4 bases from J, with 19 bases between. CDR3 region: CASSHGGSGATYNEQFF. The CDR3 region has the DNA TGTGCCAGCAGCCACGGTGGGTCGGGGGCGACTTACAATGAGCAGTTCTTC.

In nucleotides, the CDR3 is TGTGCCAGCAGCGTAGAGGGACTAGCGGGTTTCGGAGTGGATACGCAGTATTTT. Translated: CASSVEGLAGFGVDTQYF. The V call is TRBV9, the J call TRBJ2-3, with TRBD2 matching over 12 bases. This CDR3 spans 18 amino acids. CDR1 is SGDLS and CDR2 is YYNGEE in the germline V gene. V shed 0 bases, J shed 6 bases, and the junction held 11 bases outside the gene matches.

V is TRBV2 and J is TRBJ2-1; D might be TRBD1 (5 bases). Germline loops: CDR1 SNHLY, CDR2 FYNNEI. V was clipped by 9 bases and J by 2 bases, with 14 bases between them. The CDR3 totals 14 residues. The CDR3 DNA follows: TGTGCCAGTATGTGGGCAGGGACCTACAATGAGCAGTTCTTC. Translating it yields CASMWAGTYNEQFF.

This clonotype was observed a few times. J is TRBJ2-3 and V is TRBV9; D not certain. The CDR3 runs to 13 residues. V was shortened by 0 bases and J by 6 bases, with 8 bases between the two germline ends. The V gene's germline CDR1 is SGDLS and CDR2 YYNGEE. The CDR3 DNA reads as TGTGCCAGCAGCGTAGAGGCGGCGGATACGCAGTATTTT. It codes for CASSVEAADTQYF.

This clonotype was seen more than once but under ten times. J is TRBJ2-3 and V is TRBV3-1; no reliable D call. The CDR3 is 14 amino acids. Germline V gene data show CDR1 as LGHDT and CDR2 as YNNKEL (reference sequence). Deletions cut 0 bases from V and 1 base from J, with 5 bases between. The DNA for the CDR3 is TGTGCCAGCAGCCAAGACATGGGCACAGATACGCAGTATTTT. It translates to CASSQDMGTDTQYF.